This T cell receptor beta chain was profiled in a study of CD8+ T cells in alopecia areata. Study-wide results and caveats: Throughout tofacitinib, many expanded lesional clones continued to persist in scalp and blood. The study found higher clonality in lesional than normal scalp, especially in alopecia totalis/universalis. Clonality in the scalp and expanded CD8+ clones ranked among the top 100 were significantly decreased by tofacitinib.

Specified treatment: oral pan-JAK inhibitor, 5-10 mg twice daily. Once RNA had been extracted, it was reverse transcribed into cDNA to act as the sequencing template. Sequenced by immunoSEQ multiplex PCR; TCRdb stores in-frame clones only, minus some. Altogether 90,000 or so clones are present, roughly two fifths being singletons, with the ten largest covering roughly 18%. V was trimmed by 3 bases and J by 5 bases, leaving 5 bases between them. The CDR3 sequence is 12 residues long. CDR1 is SGHRS and CDR2 is YFSETQ in the germline V gene. Turning to this clone: Its antigen remains unknown.

The V gene is TRBV5-1, the J gene TRBJ2-2; D is uncertain. The source material was CD8+ T cells sorted from blood, sampled at week 24, from a patient treated with tofacitinib. The TCR comes from a human donor with alopecia areata. The CDR3 DNA reads as TGCGCCAGCAGCTACACGACCGGGGAGCTGTTTTTT. Amino acids: CASSYTTGELFF.